There are many counts of the clone carrying this TCR beta chain. Antigen: not known. Amplification of TCR beta CDR3 regions was performed using RNA transcripts as template. The HTBI primer set drove a first-round RT-PCR of the TCR CDR3. TCRdb reprocessed the multiplex PCR reads with MiXCR, giving one entry per CDR3 protein. The table records more than 350,000 distinct CDR3 sequences, approximately 15% of them present only once. Disease lasting under 3 months, a NOSPECS grade of at least 4, and a Clinical Activity Score of at least 3 were features of the ophthalmopathy patients. More than 8 ml fresh peripheral blood yielded the PBMCs. This sample was included in a study of T cells in Graves' hyperthyroidism and ophthalmopathy. Study-level results: Ophthalmopathy was predicted by the model a median of approximately 6 months ahead of onset. Most thyroid clonotypes expanded above 0.001 appeared in blood too.

The CDR3 has 18 amino acids. CDR1 is MNHNS and CDR2 is SASEGT in the germline V gene. J lost 0 bases, V lost 5 bases, and 13 bases had no gene match. The sample taken for sequencing was blood. The chain joins TRBV6-1 to TRBJ2-4; 7 bases map to TRBD2. The sequence derives from a woman aged 25 to 39 with Graves' ophthalmopathy. CDR3: CASSNRGSGRVAKNIQYF. The CDR3, as DNA: TGTGCCAGCAGTAACCGGGGTAGCGGGCGGGTAGCCAAAAACATTCAGTACTTC.